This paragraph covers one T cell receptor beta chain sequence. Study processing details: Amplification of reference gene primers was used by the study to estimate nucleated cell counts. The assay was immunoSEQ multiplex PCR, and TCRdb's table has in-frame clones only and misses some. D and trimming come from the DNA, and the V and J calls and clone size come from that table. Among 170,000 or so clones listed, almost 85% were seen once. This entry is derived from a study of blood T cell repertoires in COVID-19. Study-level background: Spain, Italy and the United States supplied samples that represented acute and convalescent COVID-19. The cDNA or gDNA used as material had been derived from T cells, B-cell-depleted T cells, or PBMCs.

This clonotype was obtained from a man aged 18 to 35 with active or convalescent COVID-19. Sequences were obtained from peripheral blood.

The DNA of the CDR3 is TGCGCCAGCAGCCAGCGACAGGGGGCAGATACGCAGTATTTT. It is translated as CASSQRQGADTQYF. The V gene is TRBV4-3, the J gene TRBJ2-3; 9 bases fit TRBD1. There are 14 residues in the CDR3. Germline CDR1 reads LGHNA; CDR2 reads YSLEER. J lost 4 bases, V lost 3 bases, and 2 bases had no gene match.